This T cell receptor (beta chain) appears in the sequencing data of a study of T cell repertoires in cytomegalovirus infection (dated by TCRdb to between 2018 and 2021). Looking at the study overall: Recently identified HLA-C-restricted CMV epitopes, whose presentation resists viral immunomodulation, were targeted by peptide stimulations together with well-studied HLA-B-restricted epitopes. Donor HLA type was relevant to the analysis, as public TCR beta signatures indicated carriage of CMV infection together with the matching HLA type.

Data came from an Illumina HiSeq 1500. TCRdb reanalyzed the raw reads on its own, using fastp at Q25 for trimming and MiXCR for clone calling, and kept in-frame beta chains. Rows are combined by CDR3 protein, so each entry shows the most common genes and DNA. The sample contains 370,000 or so distinct CDR3 sequences, approximately 35% of them found a single time. The ten largest clones represent roughly 12% of the sample. General study outcomes and caveats: The ex vivo response was dominated by HLA-C-restricted CMV-specific TCR beta clonotypes, which also provided the single most frequent clonotype in two of eight donors. Carriers of CMV infection plus the relevant HLA type were discriminated by the cumulative frequency of public TCR beta family members in the study cohort and in an independent roughly 380-donor cohort.

A remark on this clonotype: The antigen it recognizes is unknown. Base qualities are not recorded, but no much larger clone differs from it by a single base.

Read against the paper, the sample's treatment or condition label means: in vitro stimulation with specific CMV peptide epitopes to enrich CMV-specific T cells. In the germline V gene, CDR1 corresponds to MRHNA and CDR2 to SNTAGT. The CDR3 covers 14 residues, taking in both the cysteine and the phenylalanine. The read is trimmed to its CDR3 DNA, 42 bases read in frame from base 1. Between the V and J ends, shortened by 3 bases and 2 bases respectively, the junction contains 5 bases. Sequences were derived from cultured PBMCs, sampled from culture after CMV antigen stimulation. The rearrangement joined TRBV6-4 to TRBJ2-6; the D segment cannot be called with confidence. The TCR sequence derives from a human donor in good health (CMV status not recorded). Some clones in this sample may be carry-over from other donors' samples. The nucleotide sequence is TGTGCCAGCAGTGATATGGCTGGGGCCAACGTCCTGACTTTC. Translated, it reads CASSDMAGANVLTF.